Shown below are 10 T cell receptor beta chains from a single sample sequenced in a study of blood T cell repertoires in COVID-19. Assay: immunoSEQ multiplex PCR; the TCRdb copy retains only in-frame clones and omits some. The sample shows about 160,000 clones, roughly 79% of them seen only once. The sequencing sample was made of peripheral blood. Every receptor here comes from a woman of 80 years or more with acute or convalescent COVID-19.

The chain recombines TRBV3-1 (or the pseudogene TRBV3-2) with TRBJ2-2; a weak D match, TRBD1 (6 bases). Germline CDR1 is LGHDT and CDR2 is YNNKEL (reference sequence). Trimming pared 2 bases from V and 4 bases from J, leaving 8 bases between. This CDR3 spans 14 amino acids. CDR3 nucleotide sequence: TGTGCCAGCAGCCAATCCAGGGGCACCGGGGAGCTGTTTTTT. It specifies CASSQSRGTGELFF.

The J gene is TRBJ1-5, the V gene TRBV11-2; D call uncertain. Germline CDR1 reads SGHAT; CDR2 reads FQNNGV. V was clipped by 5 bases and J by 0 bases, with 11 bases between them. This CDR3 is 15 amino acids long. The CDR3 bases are TGTGCCAGCAGCCTTGGAGGCTCTAGCAATCAGCCCCAGCATTTT. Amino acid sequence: CASSLGGSSNQPQHF.

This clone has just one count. The CDR3 loop is CASSEYSQGNEQFF. DNA for the CDR3: TGTGCCAGCAGCGAATATTCGCAGGGCAATGAGCAGTTCTTC. V usage is TRBV9 and J usage is TRBJ2-1, with a possible D match to TRBD1 (5 bases). CDR1 is SGDLS, CDR2 YYNGEE, per germline. The germline V and J ends were trimmed by 3 bases and 6 bases, with 13 bases remaining between them. The CDR3 is 14 amino acids.

CDR3 DNA sequence: TGCGCCAGCAGCTTGGGACTAACATACGAGCAGTACTTC. As protein: CASSLGLTYEQYF. The rearrangement uses TRBV5-1 and TRBJ2-7; perhaps TRBD2 as D (5 bases). V lost 0 bases and J 4 bases, leaving 8 bases between the germline ends. Germline lookup yields CDR1 SGHRS and CDR2 YFSETQ. The CDR3 length is 13 residues. Complete variable domain (other parts from reference TRBV5-1 and TRBJ2-7): KAGVTQTPRYLIKTRGQQVTLSCSPISGHRSVSWYQQTPGQGLQFLFEYFSETQRNKGNFPGRFSGRQFSNSRSEMNVSTLELGDSALYLCASSLGLTYEQYFGPGTRLTVT.

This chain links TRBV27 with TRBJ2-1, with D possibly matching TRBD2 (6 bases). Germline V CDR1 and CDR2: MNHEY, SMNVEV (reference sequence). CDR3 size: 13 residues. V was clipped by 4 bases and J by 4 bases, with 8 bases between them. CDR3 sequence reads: CASSWGEYNEQFF. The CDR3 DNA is TGTGCCAGCAGTTGGGGGGAATACAATGAGCAGTTCTTC.

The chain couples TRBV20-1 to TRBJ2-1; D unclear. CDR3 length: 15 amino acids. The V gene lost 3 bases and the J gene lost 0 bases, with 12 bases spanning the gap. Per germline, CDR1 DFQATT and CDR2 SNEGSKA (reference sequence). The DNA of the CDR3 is TGCAGTGCTAGTCCTCCGATTAGCTCCTACAATGAGCAGTTCTTC. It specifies CSASPPISSYNEQFF.

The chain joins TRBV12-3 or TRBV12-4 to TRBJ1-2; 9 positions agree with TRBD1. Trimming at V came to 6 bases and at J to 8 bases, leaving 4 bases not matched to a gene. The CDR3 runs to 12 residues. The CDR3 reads CASSTGGWGYTF. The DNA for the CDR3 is TGTGCCAGCAGCACAGGGGGCTGGGGCTACACCTTC.

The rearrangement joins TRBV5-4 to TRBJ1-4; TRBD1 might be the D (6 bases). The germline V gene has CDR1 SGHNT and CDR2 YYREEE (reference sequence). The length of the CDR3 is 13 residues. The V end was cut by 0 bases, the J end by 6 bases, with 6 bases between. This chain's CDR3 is CASSLEGDEKLFF. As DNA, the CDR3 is TGTGCCAGCAGCTTGGAGGGGGATGAAAAACTGTTTTTT.

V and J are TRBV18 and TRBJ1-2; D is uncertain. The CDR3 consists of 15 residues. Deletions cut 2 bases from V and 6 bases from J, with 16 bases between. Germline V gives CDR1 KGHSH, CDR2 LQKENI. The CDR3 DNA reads TGTGCCAGCTCACCATCTACGGGGAGAAGCGATGGCTACACCTTC. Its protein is CASSPSTGRSDGYTF.

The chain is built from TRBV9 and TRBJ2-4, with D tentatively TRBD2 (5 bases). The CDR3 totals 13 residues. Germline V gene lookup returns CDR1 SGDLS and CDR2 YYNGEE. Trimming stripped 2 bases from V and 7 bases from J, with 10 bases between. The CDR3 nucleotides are TGTGCCAGCAGCGTTCAGGAGGAGAACATTCAGTACTTC. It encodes CASSVQEENIQYF.